A selection of T cell receptor beta chains follows, all from one sample in a study of CD8+ T cells in alopecia areata. TCRdb's copy holds only in-frame clones and misses some; the assay was immunoSEQ multiplex PCR. The sample contains approximately 210,000 clones, roughly three fifths of which appear only once. This specimen consisted of CD4+ T cells sorted from blood, obtained around week 44, from a patient treated with tofacitinib. The receptors come from a human donor with alopecia areata. CDR3s include the opening cysteine and the closing phenylalanine or tryptophan.

J gene | V gene | CDR3 protein
TRBJ2-6 | TRBV11-1 | CASSARRRSSGANVLTF
TRBJ1-1 | TRBV18 | CASSPPNLNTEAFF
TRBJ1-2 | TRBV27 | CASSSLGTGQNYGYTF
TRBJ2-5 | TRBV5-1 | CASSSGWEETQYF
TRBJ1-4 | TRBV25-1 | CASSESTVLREKLFF
TRBJ1-2 | TRBV2 | CASSLSAGGGYTF
TRBJ1-2 | TRBV29-1 | CSASGTANYGYTF
TRBJ2-1 | TRBV2 | CASSSAVEQFF
TRBJ2-2 | TRBV7-2 | CASSFGGWAAGELFF
TRBJ2-1 | TRBV2 | CASSVTLHEQFF